These 3 T cell receptor beta chains came from one sample sequenced in a study of blood T cell repertoires in COVID-19 (TCRdb year 2020). The library was made by the immunoSEQ multiplex PCR assay. The source is immuneACCESS, and TCRdb retained only in-frame sequences with V and J called. Part of the clones is not carried over; for the studies checked, unresolved V genes explain less than half of this, and the remainder is unexplained. In this sample the table shows 250,000 to 300,000 clones, approximately 78% of which occur a single time. The ten largest clones represent approximately 5% of the sample. Input material: PBMCs or T cells enriched from blood (not recorded which). Receptor source: a middle-aged man who had been exposed to COVID-19.

This chain links TRBV5-5 with TRBJ2-1, with D maybe TRBD1 (6 bases). Trimming stripped 4 bases from V and 6 bases from J, with 17 bases between. The germline V gene encodes CDR1 SGHKS and CDR2 YYEKEE (reference sequence). The CDR3 is 15 residues long. The CDR3 is CASSPNREPTNEQFF. CDR3 bases: TGTGCCAGCAGCCCTAACAGGGAACCCACCAATGAGCAGTTCTTC.

The chain employs TRBV15 and TRBJ2-1; 8 nucleotides agree with TRBD2. This CDR3 region has 16 residues. The germline CDR1 and CDR2 sequences are LNHNV and YYDKDF (reference sequence). V dropped 3 bases and J dropped 9; count of bases not matched to a gene: 13. The CDR3 bases are TGTGCCACCAGCAGCCATAGCGGGACTACGGTTTCTGAGCAGTTCTTC. Its protein is CATSSHSGTTVSEQFF.

The chain carries TRBV18 and TRBJ2-1; 10 bases map to TRBD2. CDR1 and CDR2 (germline): KGHSH, LQKENI. The CDR3 covers 15 residues. V trimming: 3 bases; J trimming: 2 bases; junction bases outside the gene matches: 1. In nucleotides, the CDR3 is TGTGCCAGCTCACCGAGCGGGAGGGCCTACAATGAGCAGTTCTTC. Translated: CASSPSGRAYNEQFF.